Sequencing of this T cell receptor (beta chain) was carried out in a study of beta chain features in type 1 diabetes. The overall study: No patient-donor differences in age, gender, total cells or subset yield.

Comment on this clone: Its antigen is not identified.

Study findings and constraints: When Type 1 diabetes patients were examined, their TCRB CDR3s proved moderately but significantly shorter in all four CD4+ subsets. Sampled from patients, naive, central memory and Treg TCRB repertoires appeared more similar than those sampled from healthy donors.

Reverse transcribing all isolated RNA meant expressed TCRB transcripts were sequenced. Naive, central memory and regulatory T cell samples came to a mean of around 3.5 million reads. Assay used: immunoSEQ multiplex PCR; TCRdb lists only in-frame clones, some missing. Of more than 150,000 clones in the sample, approximately 10% were seen once. Material: central memory CD4+ T cells from blood. This TCR came from a woman aged 25-40 years with type 1 diabetes.

This chain's CDR3 is CASTQAGDEQFF. CDR3 DNA sequence: TGTGCCAGCACCCAGGCGGGGGATGAGCAGTTCTTC. V gene TRBV6-5 combines with J gene TRBJ2-1; the match to TRBD2 covers 7 bases. There are 12 residues in the CDR3. The J segment lost 8 bases and the V segment lost 7 bases, leaving 5 bases of the junction unmatched. Germline V gene data show CDR1 as MNHEY and CDR2 as SVGAGI.